Here is one TCR beta chain with its context. These data belong to a study of shared clonotypes between healthy human individuals. Using immunoSEQ multiplex PCR, the repertoire was profiled, and TCRdb retains in-frame clones only, with some absent. The data contain hundreds of thousands of clones, nearly 97% of them seen just once; the ten biggest clones take up 0.095% to 0.12%. The V end lost 5 bases, the J end lost 0 bases, and 13 bases lay between the germline ends. Germline CDR1 and CDR2: MNHEY and SMNVEV (reference sequence). The CDR3 is 15 amino acids. Positively selected for CCR7, the CD45RO-negative cells used as naive CD8 cells excluded terminally differentiated effector memory CD45RA+ cells.

The sequence was collected from a woman in her thirties in good health. The V call is TRBV27, the J call TRBJ1-1, with D hard to call. The sample was naive CD8+ T cells sorted from blood. The CDR3 sequence is CASSPDNFMNTEAFF. Here the CDR3 DNA reads TGTGCCAGCAGTCCCGACAATTTCATGAACACTGAAGCTTTCTTT.